This T cell receptor (beta chain) was obtained from a study of CD8+ T cells in alopecia areata. Overall study context: Patients in the treated group were given tofacitinib by mouth, 5 to 10 mg twice a day.

Investigators isolated RNA and reverse transcribed it into cDNA to act as the sequencing template. Using immunoSEQ multiplex PCR, the repertoire was profiled, and TCRdb retains in-frame clones only, with some absent. The sample lists fewer than 150,000 clones, approximately 58% occurring once. It was from PBMCs that CD4+ and CD8+ T cells were sorted. With V trimmed by 6 bases and J by 0 bases, 4 bases remained unmatched. Germline V gives CDR1 LNHDA, CDR2 SQIVND (reference sequence). CDR3 length equals 14 residues. Remarks on this clone: Its antigen is not known.

Overall study findings and caveats: Compared with normal scalp, lesional scalp had higher clonality and more expanded CD8+ clones.

The V gene is TRBV19, the J gene TRBJ1-1; 7 bases are a match to TRBD1. Sequencing used CD4+ T cells sorted from blood, obtained at week 0. This clonotype originated in a human donor with alopecia areata. CDR3 sequence: CASRGTDLNTEAFF. The CDR3, as DNA: TGTGCCAGTAGAGGGACAGACTTGAACACTGAAGCTTTCTTT.